The 31 T cell receptor beta chains below come from one sample, sequenced in a study of CD4+ T cells in melanoma. Clones were read by immunoSEQ multiplex PCR, and TCRdb kept only the in-frame ones, dropping some. Of more than 15,000 clones in the sample, over 70% were seen once. The source material was cells from a culture (not recorded whether cultured in vitro). The receptor set was obtained from a human donor with melanoma.

V is TRBV2 and J is TRBJ1-3; D is unclear. This CDR3 spans 15 amino acids. In germline, CDR1 is SNHLY, CDR2 FYNNEI. V was clipped by 2 bases and J by 1 base, with 9 bases between them. The CDR3 here is CASSESRGSGNTIYF. CDR3 sequence (DNA): TGTGCCAGCAGTGAATCACGGGGATCTGGAAACACCATATATTTT.

V gene TRBV5-1 combines with J gene TRBJ1-5; the match to TRBD1 covers 8 bases. Germline CDR1 and CDR2: SGHRS and YFSETQ. V was pared by 4 bases and J by 4 bases, with 7 bases of the junction left unmatched. This CDR3 is 15 amino acids long. CDR3 coding DNA: TGCGCCAGCAGCCAAGGACAGGGCGGAAATCAGCCCCAGCATTTT. Encoded protein: CASSQGQGGNQPQHF.

V usage is TRBV5-1 and J usage is TRBJ2-6, with D uncertain. V gave up 2 bases and J gave up 0 bases, with 6 bases separating them. In germline, CDR1 is SGHRS, CDR2 YFSETQ. CDR3 length: 15 amino acids. DNA of the CDR3: TGCGCCAGCAGCTTAGCAGGCTCTGGGGCCAACGTCCTGACTTTC. It yields the protein CASSLAGSGANVLTF.

This clone was recorded only once. The V and J genes are TRBV18 and TRBJ2-7; 9 nucleotides match TRBD1. The CDR3 has 13 amino acids. J was trimmed by 7 bases and V by 5 bases; bases with no gene match: 6. Germline assignment: CDR1 KGHSH and CDR2 LQKENI. The chain's CDR3 is CASSWDRAGEQYF. The CDR3 nucleotides read TGTGCCAGCTCATGGGACAGGGCTGGTGAGCAGTACTTC.

The V and J genes are TRBV2 and TRBJ2-2, with 8 bases lining up with TRBD1. The CDR3 runs 13 residues. Per the germline V gene, CDR1 is SNHLY and CDR2 is FYNNEI. The V segment lost 8 bases and the J segment 6 bases; nucleotides outside the gene matches: 5. CDR3 amino acids: CASRTGSAGELFF. The CDR3 bases are TGTGCCAGCCGGACAGGGTCGGCCGGGGAGCTGTTTTTT. The full variable domain, with the rest looked up from reference TRBV2 and TRBJ2-2, is EPEVTQTPSHQVTQMGQEVILRCVPISNHLYFYWYRQILGQKVEFLVSFYNNEISEKSEIFDDQFSVERPDGSNFTLKIRSTKLEDSAMYFCASRTGSAGELFFGEGSRLTVL.

The J gene is TRBJ1-3, the V gene TRBV11-2, with 9 bases that match TRBD1. The CDR3 sequence is 16 residues long. Germline CDR1 SGHAT, CDR2 FQNNGV. V lost 5 bases, J lost 4 bases, and 9 bases stayed unmatched. CDR3 protein: CASSLFTGGAGNTIYF. The DNA of the CDR3 is TGTGCCAGCAGCCTATTTACAGGGGGCGCGGGAAACACCATATATTTT.

V gene TRBV9 combines with J gene TRBJ1-6, with 11 bases lining up with TRBD1. J lost 9 bases, V lost 1 base, and 6 bases had no gene match. Germline CDR1 and CDR2: SGDLS and YYNGEE. The CDR3 consists of 16 residues. This chain's CDR3 is CASSVRGQGAGSPLHF. As DNA, the CDR3 is TGTGCCAGCAGCGTAAGAGGACAGGGGGCCGGTTCACCCCTCCACTTT.

This rearrangement joins TRBV5-1 to TRBJ2-3; D may correspond to TRBD1 or TRBD2 (6 bases each). Germline V gives CDR1 SGHRS, CDR2 YFSETQ. CDR3 length equals 16 residues. V was pared by 0 bases and J by 2 bases, with 13 bases between. In nucleotides, the CDR3 is TGCGCCAGCAGCTTGGCCTTCGGGGGCATCACAGATACGCAGTATTTT. It is translated as CASSLAFGGITDTQYF.

The chain recombines TRBV5-1 with TRBJ2-5; 7 nucleotides line up with TRBD2. The CDR3 extends over 15 amino acids. Germline V gene sequence: CDR1 SGHRS, CDR2 YFSETQ. Trimming cost V 4 bases and J 4 bases; bases outside gene matches: 10. CDR3: CASSRGAGDGETQYF. For the CDR3, the DNA is TGCGCCAGCAGCCGGGGCGCGGGGGATGGAGAGACCCAGTACTTC.

This chain links TRBV19 with TRBJ2-7; TRBD2 aligns across 7 bases. Germline loops: CDR1 LNHDA, CDR2 SQIVND (reference sequence). V shed 4 bases, J shed 5 bases, and the junction held 2 bases outside the gene matches. The CDR3 covers 12 residues. CDR3 bases: TGTGCCAGTAGTAATGCGGGGGACGAGCAGTACTTC. Translating it yields CASSNAGDEQYF.

The rearrangement uses TRBV10-1 and TRBJ2-2; no clear D. The CDR3 covers 15 residues. With 3 bases removed from V and 0 bases from J, the gap between germline ends came to 8 bases. In germline, CDR1 is WNHNN, CDR2 SYGVQD (reference sequence). The CDR3 DNA follows: TGCGCCAGCAGTGACGGAGCCGCGAACACCGGGGAGCTGTTTTTT. It yields the protein CASSDGAANTGELFF.

Remarks on this clone: The CDR3 carries no conserved terminal phenylalanine or tryptophan, so it likely arises from a read error. The DNA is omitted, as the CDR3 cannot be located on it reliably, and the CDR3 follows TCRdb's listing. The chain carries TRBV18 and TRBJ1-4. CDR1 is KGHSH and CDR2 is LQKENI in the germline V gene. The CDR3 has 12 amino acids, counting both end residues. The chain's CDR3 is CASSLPGRPVTL.

The chain joins TRBV6-1 to TRBJ1-1; D is possibly TRBD1 (5 bases). Germline V lookup: CDR1 MNHNS, CDR2 SASEGT. The CDR3 loop spans 13 amino acids. V lost 8 bases and J lost 3, with 13 bases in between. This CDR3 reads CASRMGPYTEAFF. The CDR3 nucleotides are TGTGCCAGCCGGATGGGACCGTACACTGAAGCTTTCTTT.

The chain employs TRBV11-3 and TRBJ2-3, with D perhaps matching TRBD2 (6 bases). This CDR3 contains 17 residues. CDR1 and CDR2 (germline): SGHNT, YENEEA. The V end was cut by 1 base, the J end by 3 bases, with 17 bases between. The CDR3 spells CASSLGEEMDATDTQYF. CDR3 nucleotides: TGTGCCAGCAGCTTAGGGGAGGAGATGGATGCGACAGATACGCAGTATTTT.

V and J are TRBV1 and TRBJ1-6. TRBV1 is labeled a pseudogene. The CDR3 totals 14 residues. The CDR3 DNA is TGCACCAGCAGCCAAGGGGACGACGATTCACCCCTCCACTTT. Its protein product is CTSSQGDDDSPLHF.

This chain connects TRBV2 to TRBJ2-4; 11 positions agree with TRBD2. This CDR3 contains 17 residues. The trim removed 4 bases at V and 0 bases at J, leaving 5 bases unmatched. Germline loops: CDR1 SNHLY, CDR2 FYNNEI. CDR3 sequence: CASSATSGALAKNIQYF. CDR3 sequence (DNA): TGTGCCAGCAGTGCGACTAGCGGGGCCCTAGCCAAAAACATTCAGTACTTC.

This clone was recorded a few times. The chain is built from TRBV5-6 and TRBJ2-7, with D maybe TRBD2 (6 bases). Trimming pared 4 bases from V and 4 bases from J, leaving 15 bases between. The CDR3 covers 14 residues. CDR1 and CDR2 (germline): SGHDT, YYEEEE. DNA for the CDR3: TGTGCCAGCAGCGCGGGACCGCTCGGGTACGAGCAGTACTTC. As protein: CASSAGPLGYEQYF.

J is TRBJ1-5 and V is TRBV5-4, with D uncertain. Germline-derived CDR1 and CDR2 are SGHNT and YYREEE (reference sequence). Trimming removed 1 base from V and 9 bases from J, with 11 bases in between. The CDR3 is made up of 13 amino acids. CDR3 residues: CASSLRPSWPQHF. The CDR3 coding sequence is TGTGCCAGCAGCTTGCGGCCCAGCTGGCCCCAGCATTTT.

This chain uses TRBV6-5 with TRBJ1-1, with 7 bases aligning to TRBD1. V dropped 2 bases and J dropped 11; count of bases not matched to a gene: 11. This CDR3 region has 14 residues. Germline CDR1 and CDR2: MNHEY and SVGAGI. DNA for the CDR3: TGTGCCAGCAGTTACGGAGCAGGGGGGGTTGGTGCTTTCTTT. Protein: CASSYGAGGVGAFF.

This clone was detected a few times. The chain combines TRBV7-2 with TRBJ1-1; D is unclear. The CDR3 covers 13 residues. Trimming cost V 4 bases and J 5 bases, with 11 bases left between them. Germline V gene data show CDR1 as SGHTA and CDR2 as FQGNSA. In DNA form, the CDR3 reads TGTGCCAGCAGCTACGGGATCTATACTGAAGCTTTCTTT. Translation: CASSYGIYTEAFF.

This rearrangement joins TRBV18 to TRBJ2-6, with a tentative D call TRBD1 (6 bases). V shed 6 bases and J shed 0 bases, with 12 bases lying between them. In germline, CDR1 is KGHSH, CDR2 LQKENI. The CDR3 totals 16 residues. CDR3 sequence (DNA): TGTGCCAGCTCCCCGGACAGATACTCTGGGGCCAACGTCCTGACTTTC. This gives the protein CASSPDRYSGANVLTF.

The chain carries TRBV5-8 and TRBJ1-5; no reliable D call. The CDR3 loop spans 14 amino acids. The V gene's germline CDR1 is SGHTS and CDR2 YDEGEE. V was pared by 2 bases and J by 2 bases, with 8 bases between. For the CDR3, the DNA is TGTGCCAGCAGCTTACAGATGGGCAATCAGCCCCAGCATTTT. It codes for CASSLQMGNQPQHF.

The V and J genes are TRBV5-1 and TRBJ2-7; 8 nucleotides match TRBD1. The junction had 5 bases not matched to a gene; V was cut back by 1 base and J by 5 bases. CDR3 length: 14 residues. CDR1 SGHRS and CDR2 YFSETQ come from the germline V gene. Here the CDR3 DNA reads TGCGCCAGCAGCTTGAGGGACAGGCTTGACGAGCAGTACTTC. This encodes CASSLRDRLDEQYF.

J is TRBJ1-2 and V is TRBV6-5; tentatively, D is TRBD1 (5 bases). The CDR3 runs to 14 residues. Looked up from germline, CDR1 is MNHEY and CDR2 is SVGAGI. The V and J ends lost 5 bases and 6 bases respectively, with 16 bases between them. CDR3 in amino acids: CASSTWGERDGYTF. CDR3 nucleotide sequence: TGTGCCAGCAGTACGTGGGGCGAGAGGGATGGCTACACCTTC.

V and J are TRBV4-2 and TRBJ1-2, with 7 positions matching TRBD1. The CDR3 spans 15 residues. Germline values: CDR1 LGHNA, CDR2 YNFKEQ. V shed 0 bases, J shed 5 bases, and the junction held 6 bases outside the gene matches. Here the CDR3 reads CASSQEVQGTYGYTF. The CDR3 nucleotides read TGTGCCAGCAGCCAAGAGGTACAGGGGACGTATGGCTACACCTTC.

This chain connects TRBV19 to TRBJ2-1, with 7 bases that match TRBD1. The CDR3 loop spans 13 amino acids. The V and J ends lost 11 bases and 9 bases, in that order; junction bases with no gene match: 13. In germline, CDR1 is LNHDA, CDR2 SQIVND (reference sequence). CDR3 coding DNA: TGTGCCGGAATACAGGGGCCCGGGTGTGAGCAGTTCTTC. Translation: CAGIQGPGCEQFF.

The V and J genes are TRBV5-1 and TRBJ1-2, with D perhaps matching TRBD1 (6 bases). The CDR3 totals 13 residues. V lost 4 bases to trimming and J lost 3 bases, with 10 bases between them. Germline assignment: CDR1 SGHRS and CDR2 YFSETQ. DNA of the CDR3: TGCGCCAGCAGCCCAGACAGGTACTATGGCTACACCTTC. Translated: CASSPDRYYGYTF. The variable domain in full, completed from reference TRBV5-1 and TRBJ1-2, reads KAGVTQTPRYLIKTRGQQVTLSCSPISGHRSVSWYQQTPGQGLQFLFEYFSETQRNKGNFPGRFSGRQFSNSRSEMNVSTLELGDSALYLCASSPDRYYGYTFGSGTRLTVV.

This clone was counted between two and nine times. The chain has TRBV5-8 and TRBJ2-7; TRBD1 agrees at 9 bases. Germline lookup yields CDR1 SGHTS and CDR2 YDEGEE. This CDR3 has 13 residues. J gave up 4 bases and V 3 bases, and 2 bases lay outside the gene matches. CDR3 DNA: TGTGCCAGCAGCTCCGACAGGGGGTACGAGCAGTACTTC. Protein product: CASSSDRGYEQYF. Supplemented by reference TRBV5-8 and TRBJ2-7, the full variable domain reads EAGVTQSPTHLIKTRGQQATLRCSPISGHTSVYWYQQALGLGLQFLLWYDEGEERNRGNFPPRFSGRQFPNYSSELNVNALELEDSALYLCASSSDRGYEQYFGPGTRLTVT.

This chain joins TRBV5-6 and TRBJ1-6; TRBD1 matches 12 bases. This CDR3 region has 15 residues. J lost 11 bases, V lost 4 bases, and 7 bases had no gene match. Germline lookup yields CDR1 SGHDT and CDR2 YYEEEE. CDR3 sequence (DNA): TGTGCCAGCAGCCAGGGACAGGGGGCTACCGCACCCCTCCACTTT. This sequence encodes CASSQGQGATAPLHF.

This sequence joins TRBV18 and TRBJ1-6, with 9 nucleotides matching TRBD1. V shed 3 bases, J shed 8 bases, and the junction held 2 bases outside the gene matches. Germline V gene sequence: CDR1 KGHSH, CDR2 LQKENI. The CDR3 loop spans 14 amino acids. The CDR3 DNA reads TGTGCCAGCTCACCGACAGGGGGGGATTCACCCCTCCACTTT. This sequence encodes CASSPTGGDSPLHF.

V and J are TRBV11-2 and TRBJ1-1; D unclear. The CDR3 spans 13 residues. Germline CDR1 reads SGHAT; CDR2 reads FQNNGV. V was shortened by 1 base and J by 0 bases, with 3 bases between the two germline ends. CDR3 bases: TGTGCCAGCAGCTTAGGATTGAACACTGAAGCTTTCTTT. Protein product: CASSLGLNTEAFF.